A selection of T cell receptor beta chains follows, all from one sample in a study of T-cell memory formation after mild COVID-19. MiXCR was run by TCRdb on the 5' RACE reads, yielding one entry per CDR3 protein. The table lists fewer than 450,000 distinct CDR3 sequences, more than 20% of them singletons, with around 13% in the top ten. Material: PBMCs or a T cell subset sorted from them (not recorded which). Receptors were obtained from an adult woman who had mild COVID-19 (a few samples of this study predate the infection). Cell type and time point are not known. Each CDR3 is given with its conserved first and last residue. The D gene is left open where the match is weak. Where a row states a size, it is once, few, many or the class of an expanded clone; other rows omit it.

v_gene: TRBV7-2
j_gene: TRBJ2-3
len: 14
abundance: once
d_gene: -
CDR3aa: CASSSGRLGNTQYF
CDR3nt: TGTGCCAGCAGCTCTGGGCGGTTAGGAAATACGCAGTATTTT

v_gene: TRBV11-1
j_gene: TRBJ2-3
len: 12
abundance: -
d_gene: -
CDR3aa: CASSSNRDTQYF
CDR3nt: TGTGCCAGCAGCTCTAACCGGGATACGCAGTATTTT

v_gene: TRBV7-9
j_gene: TRBJ2-7
len: 14
abundance: few
d_gene: TRBD1
CDR3aa: CASSLGQGEYEQYF
CDR3nt: TGTGCCAGCAGCTTAGGACAGGGGGAATACGAGCAGTACTTC

v_gene: TRBV5-1
j_gene: TRBJ1-1
len: 14
abundance: few
d_gene: -
CDR3aa: CASSFGGVGTEAFF
CDR3nt: TGTGCCAGCAGCTTTGGGGGGGTCGGCACTGAAGCTTTCTTT

v_gene: TRBV27
j_gene: TRBJ2-2
len: 16
abundance: once
d_gene: TRBD2
CDR3aa: CASSFTSGRYTGELFF
CDR3nt: TGTGCCAGCAGCTTTACTAGCGGGAGATACACCGGGGAGCTGTTTTTT

v_gene: TRBV24-1
j_gene: TRBJ2-5
len: 11
abundance: -
d_gene: -
CDR3aa: CATRDGETQYF
CDR3nt: TGTGCCACCAGGGACGGGGAGACCCAGTACTTC

v_gene: TRBV5-1
j_gene: TRBJ2-5
len: 16
abundance: -
d_gene: TRBD2
CDR3aa: CASSLSPGTNEETQYF
CDR3nt: TGCGCCAGCAGCTTATCACCAGGGACTAATGAAGAGACCCAGTACTTC

v_gene: TRBV5-1
j_gene: TRBJ2-3
len: 14
abundance: few
d_gene: TRBD2
CDR3aa: CASRTSGATDTQYF
CDR3nt: TGCGCCAGCCGTACTAGCGGAGCCACAGATACGCAGTATTTT

v_gene: TRBV6-2/TRBV6-3
j_gene: TRBJ1-1
len: 16
abundance: -
d_gene: -
CDR3aa: CASSAVSGGLNTEAFF
CDR3nt: TGTGCCAGCAGCGCCGTCTCAGGCGGATTAAACACTGAAGCTTTCTTT

v_gene: TRBV9
j_gene: TRBJ1-4
len: 16
abundance: -
d_gene: TRBD1
CDR3aa: CASSATPGQGYEKLFF
CDR3nt: TGTGCCAGCAGCGCAACACCGGGACAGGGATATGAAAAACTGTTTTTT

v_gene: TRBV6-5
j_gene: TRBJ1-2
len: 15
abundance: few
d_gene: -
CDR3aa: CASIPGAGLSDGYTF
CDR3nt: TGTGCCAGCATCCCAGGGGCAGGGCTTTCTGATGGCTACACCTTC

v_gene: TRBV5-1
j_gene: TRBJ2-3
len: 14
abundance: few
d_gene: TRBD2
CDR3aa: CASSRGGGKDTQYF
CDR3nt: TGCGCCAGCTCGCGGGGGGGCGGCAAAGATACGCAGTATTTT

v_gene: TRBV18
j_gene: TRBJ1-5
len: 13
abundance: few
d_gene: -
CDR3aa: CASSPRRYQPQHF
CDR3nt: TGTGCCAGCTCACCCCGCCGTTATCAGCCCCAGCATTTT